Following are 15 T cell receptor beta chains from one sample sequenced in a study of cytomegalovirus exposure and HLA in healthy donors. The PCR contained 60 Vbeta and 13 Jbeta primers. Using immunoSEQ multiplex PCR, the repertoire was profiled, and TCRdb retains in-frame clones only, with some absent. This table holds fewer than 200,000 clones, roughly 80% found once. The sequencing sample was made of PBMCs. These receptors were collected from a woman between 50 and 59 years old in good health and CMV-seronegative.

On this clone: Other DNA variants within this sample encode the same CDR3. The chain links TRBV7-2 to TRBJ1-2; TRBD1 matches at 9 bases. This CDR3 is built from 14 residues. The germline V gene has CDR1 SGHTA and CDR2 FQGNSA. V dropped 1 base and J dropped 3; count of bases not matched to a gene: 0. The CDR3 bases are TGTGCCAGCAGCTTAGGACAGGGGGACTATGGCTACACCTTC. This sequence encodes CASSLGQGDYGYTF.

V gene TRBV27 combines with J gene TRBJ2-5, with 12 bases that match TRBD2. CDR1 and CDR2 (germline): MNHEY, SMNVEV (reference sequence). Trimming removed 4 bases from V and 2 bases from J; junction bases left unmatched: 2. This CDR3 has 15 residues. CDR3 region: CASSYGLAGQETQYF. CDR3 DNA: TGTGCCAGCAGTTACGGACTAGCGGGGCAAGAGACCCAGTACTTC.

The V gene is TRBV4-1, the J gene TRBJ2-2; no firm D call. V was pared by 3 bases and J by 6 bases, with 11 bases between. Germline assignment: CDR1 MGHRA and CDR2 YSYEKL. This CDR3 has 14 residues. CDR3 in amino acids: CASSQGTRPGELFF. DNA of the CDR3: TGCGCCAGCAGCCAGGGCACGCGTCCCGGGGAGCTGTTTTTT.

The gene calls are TRBV21-1 and TRBJ2-1; TRBD2 is the table's D call, not checked against the DNA. TRBV21-1 is annotated as a pseudogene. The CDR3 is 15 amino acids. The CDR3 sequence is CASSITFLAYNEQFF. Written as DNA, the CDR3 is TGTGCCAGCAGCATTACTTTTTTAGCCTACAATGAGCAGTTCTTC.

V is TRBV7-9 and J is TRBJ2-3; TRBD2 matches at 9 bases. Germline lookup yields CDR1 SEHNR and CDR2 FQNEAQ (reference sequence). This CDR3 is built from 17 residues. The J segment lost 0 bases and the V segment lost 0 bases, leaving 4 bases of the junction unmatched. Here the CDR3 DNA reads TGTGCCAGCAGCTTAGCTTCGGCGGGAGGGAGCACAGATACGCAGTATTTT. It translates to CASSLASAGGSTDTQYF.

The chain employs TRBV7-9 and TRBJ2-7; 11 bases are a match to TRBD1. The CDR3 spans 14 residues. Trimming took 5 bases from V and 4 from J; bases not matched to a gene: 4. CDR1 and CDR2 from the germline V gene are SEHNR and FQNEAQ (reference sequence). CDR3 loop: CASSRGQGAYEQYF. For the CDR3, the DNA is TGTGCCAGCAGCCGAGGACAGGGGGCGTACGAGCAGTACTTC.

This chain uses TRBV19 with TRBJ1-1; TRBD1 agrees at 8 bases. J gave up 5 bases and V 3 bases, and 11 bases lay outside the gene matches. Germline V gene sequence: CDR1 LNHDA, CDR2 SQIVND (reference sequence). This CDR3 has 16 amino acids. The DNA for the CDR3 is TGTGCCAGTAGTATTATTTTCACAGGGGGTAGGACTGAAGCTTTCTTT. This sequence encodes CASSIIFTGGRTEAFF.

Only a few counts were recorded for this clone. Additional DNA sequences in this sample encode the identical CDR3. The chain joins TRBV6-1 to TRBJ1-2; D remains ambiguous. The CDR3 is 13 amino acids. Trimming removed 2 bases from V and 3 bases from J, with 7 bases in between. Germline loops: CDR1 MNHNS, CDR2 SASEGT. CDR3 sequence: CASSESGDYGYTF. For the CDR3, the DNA is TGTGCCAGCAGTGAAAGCGGGGACTATGGCTACACCTTC.

This chain connects TRBV27 to TRBJ1-3, with D perhaps matching TRBD1 (5 bases). The V end was cut by 7 bases, the J end by 7 bases, with 14 bases between. There are 13 residues in the CDR3. Germline V CDR1 and CDR2: MNHEY, SMNVEV (reference sequence). This CDR3 is CASMHRSSNTIYF. The CDR3 coding sequence is TGTGCCAGCATGCACAGGTCGTCCAACACCATATATTTT.

This chain connects TRBV6-1 to TRBJ2-5; 7 nucleotides agree with TRBD1. Judging by the DNA end, TRBJ2-7 fits better; the J call may be wrong. The germline V gene encodes CDR1 MNHNS and CDR2 SASEGT. There are 13 residues in the CDR3. In DNA, the CDR3 is TGTGCCAGCAGCGACAGGGTTTTGTACGAGCAGTACTTC. It yields the protein CASSDRVLYEQYF.

The chain employs TRBV4-2 and TRBJ1-3; TRBD1 matches 7 bases. CDR1 is LGHNA, CDR2 YNFKEQ, per germline. The ends lost 0 bases at V and 2 bases at J; junction bases unmatched: 7. The CDR3 length is 17 residues. The chain's CDR3 is CASSQDRNRGTGNTIYF. The DNA for the CDR3 is TGTGCCAGCAGCCAAGATCGGAACAGGGGTACTGGAAACACCATATATTTT.

This clone was seen only a few times. The chain employs TRBV25-1 and TRBJ1-1, with 9 positions matching TRBD1. The germline V gene has CDR1 MGHDK and CDR2 SYGVNS. J was trimmed by 5 bases and V by 3 bases; bases with no gene match: 7. The CDR3 consists of 15 residues. The CDR3 DNA sequence: TGTGCCAGCAGTGACCCGGGACAGGGCAAAACTGAAGCTTTCTTT. Translating gives CASSDPGQGKTEAFF.

The chain carries TRBV9 and TRBJ2-3; D is possibly TRBD1 (5 bases). Trimming cost V 4 bases and J 5 bases, with 20 bases left between them. Germline lookup yields CDR1 SGDLS and CDR2 YYNGEE. This CDR3 comprises 16 residues. In nucleotides, the CDR3 is TGTGCCAGCAGCCCCCGACAGTTTCCTCTAGGAGATACGCAGTATTTT. Amino acids: CASSPRQFPLGDTQYF.

The V gene is TRBV30, the J gene TRBJ1-4, with 10 bases lining up with TRBD1. Germline loops: CDR1 GTSNPN, CDR2 SVGIG (reference sequence). Losses at the gene ends were 5 bases for V and 6 bases for J; bases not matched to a gene: 3. The CDR3 runs to 13 residues. The CDR3 protein is CAWDRGPDEKLFF. CDR3 sequence (DNA): TGTGCCTGGGACAGGGGGCCGGATGAAAAACTGTTTTTT.

The chain is built from TRBV5-5 and TRBJ2-7; 11 positions match TRBD2. The CDR3 runs to 16 residues. Trimming at V came to 0 bases and at J to 1 base, leaving 3 bases not matched to a gene. Germline V lookup: CDR1 SGHKS, CDR2 YYEKEE (reference sequence). The CDR3: CASSLGASGRSYEQYF. The CDR3 coding sequence is TGTGCCAGCAGCTTGGGGGCTAGCGGGAGGTCCTACGAGCAGTACTTC.